One sample yielded the 6 T cell receptor beta chains listed below, sequenced in a study of blood T cell repertoires in COVID-19. Sequencing was performed with immunoSEQ multiplex PCR; in TCRdb, only in-frame clones are kept and a portion is missing. This sample carries 20,000 to 25,000 clones, 88% of them seen once, and the ten largest clones take around 20%. What was sequenced was peripheral blood. Receptor source: a man between 65 and 85 years old in a cohort sampled during active COVID-19.

This clone was detected only once. The rearrangement joins TRBV6-5 to TRBJ2-1; D gene uncertain. Germline V gene lookup returns CDR1 MNHEY and CDR2 SVGAGI. CDR3 length: 13 residues. V shed 6 bases and J shed 4 bases, with 10 bases lying between them. The CDR3 nucleotides read TGTGCCAGCAGGTCTCAGTGGTACAATGAGCAGTTCTTC. This codes for CASRSQWYNEQFF.

The chain joins TRBV5-8 to TRBJ1-5, with D maybe TRBD1 (5 bases). Germline values: CDR1 SGHTS, CDR2 YDEGEE. There are 15 residues in the CDR3. Trimming removed 4 bases at V and 0 bases at J, with 11 bases between. CDR3 nucleotide sequence: TGTGCCAGCAGCGGGCGGGGGTATAGCAATCAGCCCCAGCATTTT. As protein: CASSGRGYSNQPQHF.

CDR3 region: CSVYSPSVSWYF. The CDR3 bases are TGCAGCGTTTATTCGCCAAGCGTCTCCTGGTATTTT. The chain has TRBV29-1 and TRBJ2-3; D is ambiguous. Germline CDR1 is SQVTM and CDR2 is ANQGSEA. V gave up 5 bases and J gave up 14 bases, with 20 bases separating them. This CDR3 spans 12 amino acids.

This clone was recorded a few times. The chain combines TRBV7-9 with TRBJ1-3; D is perhaps TRBD1 (5 bases). The germline V gene has CDR1 SEHNR and CDR2 FQNEAQ (reference sequence). The CDR3 loop spans 13 amino acids. With 5 bases removed from V and 16 bases from J, the gap between germline ends came to 21 bases. The CDR3 DNA sequence: TGTGCCAGCAGCCGAGGGAGCCCCGGGACTCTGTATTTT. Amino acid sequence: CASSRGSPGTLYF.

The chain links TRBV28 to TRBJ1-5; D is unresolved. Trimming removed 6 bases at V and 6 bases at J, with 18 bases between. The CDR3 consists of 15 residues. The germline V gene encodes CDR1 MDHEN and CDR2 SYDVKM. This CDR3 is CASSPGSRMSQPQHF. For the CDR3, the DNA is TGTGCCAGCAGCCCGGGATCGAGGATGAGTCAGCCCCAGCATTTT.

J is TRBJ1-6 and V is TRBV5-6, with 7 nucleotides matching TRBD1. Germline-derived CDR1 and CDR2 are SGHDT and YYEEEE. The ends lost 6 bases at V and 7 bases at J; junction bases unmatched: 10. The CDR3 loop spans 15 amino acids. The CDR3 is CASNSAGTANSPLHF. The CDR3 region has the DNA TGTGCCAGCAACTCAGCCGGGACAGCCAATTCACCCCTCCACTTT.